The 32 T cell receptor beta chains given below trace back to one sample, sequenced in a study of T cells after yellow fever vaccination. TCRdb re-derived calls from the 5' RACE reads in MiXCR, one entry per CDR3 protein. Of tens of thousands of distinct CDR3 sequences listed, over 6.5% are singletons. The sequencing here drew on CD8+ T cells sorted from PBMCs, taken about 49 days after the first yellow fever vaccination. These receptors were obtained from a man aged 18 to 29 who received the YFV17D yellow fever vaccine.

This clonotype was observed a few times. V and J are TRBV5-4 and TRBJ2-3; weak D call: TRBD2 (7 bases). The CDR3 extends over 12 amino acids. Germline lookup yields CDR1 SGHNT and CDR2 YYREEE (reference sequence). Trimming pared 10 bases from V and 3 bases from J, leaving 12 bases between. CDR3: CAVGGGTDTQYF. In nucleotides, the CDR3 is TGTGCCGTAGGGGGGGGGACAGATACGCAGTATTTT.

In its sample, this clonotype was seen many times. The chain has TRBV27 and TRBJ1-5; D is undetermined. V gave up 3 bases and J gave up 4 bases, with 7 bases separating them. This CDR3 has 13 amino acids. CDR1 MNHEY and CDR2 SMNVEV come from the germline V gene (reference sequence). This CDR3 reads CASSFNSNQPQHF. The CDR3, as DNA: TGTGCCAGCAGTTTCAACAGTAATCAGCCCCAGCATTTT.

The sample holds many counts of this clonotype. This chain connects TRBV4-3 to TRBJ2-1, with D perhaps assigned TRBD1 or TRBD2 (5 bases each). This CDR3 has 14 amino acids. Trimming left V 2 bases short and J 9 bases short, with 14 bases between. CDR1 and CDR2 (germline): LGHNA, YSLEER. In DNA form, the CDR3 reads TGCGCCAGCAGCCAACTGGGACCCGGCGGTGAGCAGTTCTTC. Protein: CASSQLGPGGEQFF.

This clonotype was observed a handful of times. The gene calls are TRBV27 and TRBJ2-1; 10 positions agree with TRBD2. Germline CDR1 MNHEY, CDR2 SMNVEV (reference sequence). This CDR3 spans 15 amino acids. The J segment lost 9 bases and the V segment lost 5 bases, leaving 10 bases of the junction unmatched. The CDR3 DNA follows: TGTGCCAGCAGTCCCTCACAGACTAGCGGGCTTGAGCAGTTCTTC. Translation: CASSPSQTSGLEQFF.

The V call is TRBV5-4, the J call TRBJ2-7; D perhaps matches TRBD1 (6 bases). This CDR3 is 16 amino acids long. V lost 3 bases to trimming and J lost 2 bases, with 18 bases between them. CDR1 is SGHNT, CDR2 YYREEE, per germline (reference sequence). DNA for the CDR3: TGTGCCAGCAGCTCAAGGGAACAGGGAGACCCCTACGAGCAGTACTTC. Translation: CASSSREQGDPYEQYF.

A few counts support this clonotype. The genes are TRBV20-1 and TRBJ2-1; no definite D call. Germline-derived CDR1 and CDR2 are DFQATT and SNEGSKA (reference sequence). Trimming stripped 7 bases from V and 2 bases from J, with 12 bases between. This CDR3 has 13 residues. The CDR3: CSVNLSPYNEQFF. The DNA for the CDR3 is TGCAGTGTTAATCTGAGTCCCTACAATGAGCAGTTCTTC.

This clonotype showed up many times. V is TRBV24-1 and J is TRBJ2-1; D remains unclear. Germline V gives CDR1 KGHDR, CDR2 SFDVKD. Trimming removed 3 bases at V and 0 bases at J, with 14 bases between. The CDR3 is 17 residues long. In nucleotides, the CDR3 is TGTGCCACCAGTGATCGCCCTATGTATAGCTCCTACAATGAGCAGTTCTTC. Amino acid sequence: CATSDRPMYSSYNEQFF.

For the CDR3, the DNA is TGCGCCAGCCGCCGGACTAGCGGGGGGCAGGATACGCAGTATTTT. Its translation: CASRRTSGGQDTQYF. V gene TRBV5-1 combines with J gene TRBJ2-3; 14 bases align to TRBD2. V lost 7 bases to trimming and J lost 6 bases; unmatched junction nucleotides: 7. CDR3 length equals 15 residues. Germline CDR1 reads SGHRS; CDR2 reads YFSETQ.

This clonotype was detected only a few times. In DNA form, the CDR3 reads TGTGCCAGCAGCCCTCCGGGCGGAGACACAGATACGCAGTATTTT. Translation: CASSPPGGDTDTQYF. The rearrangement links TRBV13 to TRBJ2-3; D is unclear. This CDR3 comprises 15 residues. Trimming left V 5 bases short and J 2 bases short, with 14 bases between. Germline-derived CDR1 and CDR2 are PRHDT and FYEKMQ (reference sequence).

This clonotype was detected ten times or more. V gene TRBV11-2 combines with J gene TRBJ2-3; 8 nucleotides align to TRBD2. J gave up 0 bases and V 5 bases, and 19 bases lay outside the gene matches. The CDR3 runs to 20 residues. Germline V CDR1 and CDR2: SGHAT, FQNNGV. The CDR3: CASSEGPVSVAGPSTDTQYF. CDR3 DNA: TGTGCCAGCAGCGAGGGACCCGTGTCGGTAGCGGGGCCTAGCACAGATACGCAGTATTTT.

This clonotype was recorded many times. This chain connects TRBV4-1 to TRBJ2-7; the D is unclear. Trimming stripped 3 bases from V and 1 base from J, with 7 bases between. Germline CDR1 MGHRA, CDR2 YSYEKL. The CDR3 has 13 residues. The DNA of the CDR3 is TGCGCCAGCAGCCAGCCCTCGTCCTACGAGCAGTACTTC. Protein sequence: CASSQPSSYEQYF.

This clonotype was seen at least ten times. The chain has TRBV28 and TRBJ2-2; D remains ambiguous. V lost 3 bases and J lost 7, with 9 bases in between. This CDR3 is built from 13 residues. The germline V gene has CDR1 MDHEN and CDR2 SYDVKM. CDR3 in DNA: TGTGCCAGCAGTTTCTTCGACGTCGGGGAGCTGTTTTTT. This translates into CASSFFDVGELFF.

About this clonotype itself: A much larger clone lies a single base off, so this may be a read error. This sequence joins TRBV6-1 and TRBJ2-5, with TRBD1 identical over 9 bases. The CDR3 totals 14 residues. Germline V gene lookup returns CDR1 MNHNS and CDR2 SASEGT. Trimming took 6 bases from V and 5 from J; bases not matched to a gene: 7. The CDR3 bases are TGTGCCAGCAGCGGGACAGGGCCTACGGAGACCCAGTACTTC. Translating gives CASSGTGPTETQYF.

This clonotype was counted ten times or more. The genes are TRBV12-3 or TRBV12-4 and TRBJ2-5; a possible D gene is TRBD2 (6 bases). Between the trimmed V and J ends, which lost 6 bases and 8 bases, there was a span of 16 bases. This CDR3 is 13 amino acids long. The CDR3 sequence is CASRGTYKRTQYF. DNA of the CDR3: TGTGCCAGCAGGGGGACTTACAAGAGAACCCAGTACTTC.

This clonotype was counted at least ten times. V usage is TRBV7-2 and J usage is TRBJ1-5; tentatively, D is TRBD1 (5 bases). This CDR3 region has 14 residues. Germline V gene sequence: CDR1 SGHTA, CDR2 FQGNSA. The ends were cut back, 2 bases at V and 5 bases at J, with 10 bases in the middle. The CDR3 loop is CASSLYGADQPQHF. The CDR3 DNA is TGTGCCAGCAGCTTATACGGGGCGGATCAGCCCCAGCATTTT.

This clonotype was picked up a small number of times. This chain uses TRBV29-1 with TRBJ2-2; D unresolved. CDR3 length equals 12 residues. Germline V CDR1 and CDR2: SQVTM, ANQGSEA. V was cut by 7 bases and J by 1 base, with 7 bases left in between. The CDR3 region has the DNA TGCAGCGCATACAGGAACACCGGGGAGCTGTTTTTT. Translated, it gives CSAYRNTGELFF.

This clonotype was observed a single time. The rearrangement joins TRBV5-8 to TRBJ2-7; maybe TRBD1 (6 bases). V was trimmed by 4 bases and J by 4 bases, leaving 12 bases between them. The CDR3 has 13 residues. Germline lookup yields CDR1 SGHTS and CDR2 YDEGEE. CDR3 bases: TGTGCCAGCAGCCAGACAGGACTTTACGAGCAGTACGTC. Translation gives CASSQTGLYEQYV.

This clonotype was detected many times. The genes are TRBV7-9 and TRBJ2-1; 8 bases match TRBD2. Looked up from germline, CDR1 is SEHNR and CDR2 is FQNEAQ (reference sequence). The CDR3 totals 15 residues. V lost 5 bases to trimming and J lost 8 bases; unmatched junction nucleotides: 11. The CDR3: CASSLGRGGMDEQFF. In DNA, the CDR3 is TGTGCCAGCAGCCTGGGACGGGGGGGCATGGATGAGCAGTTCTTC.

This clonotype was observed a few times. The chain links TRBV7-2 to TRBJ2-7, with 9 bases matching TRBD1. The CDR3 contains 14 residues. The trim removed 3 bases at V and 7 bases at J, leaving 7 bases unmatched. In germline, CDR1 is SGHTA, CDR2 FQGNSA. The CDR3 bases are TGTGCCAGCAGCTTGCTCGGACAGGGGAATGAGCAGTACTTC. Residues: CASSLLGQGNEQYF.

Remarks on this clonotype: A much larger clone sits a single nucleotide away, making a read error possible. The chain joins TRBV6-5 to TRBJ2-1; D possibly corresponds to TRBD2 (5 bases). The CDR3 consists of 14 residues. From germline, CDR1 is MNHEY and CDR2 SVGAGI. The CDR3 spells CAISYYLSGNEQFF. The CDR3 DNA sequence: TGTGCCATCAGTTACTACCTTTCGGGGAATGAGCAGTTCTTC.

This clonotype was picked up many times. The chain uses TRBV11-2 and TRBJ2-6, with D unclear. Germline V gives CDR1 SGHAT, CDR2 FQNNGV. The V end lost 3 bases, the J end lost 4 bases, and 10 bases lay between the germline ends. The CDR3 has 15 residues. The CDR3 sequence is CASSFEFDGANVLTF. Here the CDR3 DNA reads TGTGCCAGCAGCTTCGAGTTTGACGGGGCCAACGTCCTGACTTTC.

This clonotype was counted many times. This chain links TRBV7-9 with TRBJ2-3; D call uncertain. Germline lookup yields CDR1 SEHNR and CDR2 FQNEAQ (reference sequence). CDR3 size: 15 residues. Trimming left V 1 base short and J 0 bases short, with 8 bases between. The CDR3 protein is CASSLVQRSTDTQYF. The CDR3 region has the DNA TGTGCCAGCAGCTTAGTTCAGCGTAGCACAGATACGCAGTATTTT.

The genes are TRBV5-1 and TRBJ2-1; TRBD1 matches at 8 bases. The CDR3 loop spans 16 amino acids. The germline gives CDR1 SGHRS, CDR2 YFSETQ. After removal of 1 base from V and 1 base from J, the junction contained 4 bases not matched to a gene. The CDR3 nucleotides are TGCGCCAGCAGCTTGACCCAGGGGGCATCCTACAATGAGCAGTTCTTC. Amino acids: CASSLTQGASYNEQFF.

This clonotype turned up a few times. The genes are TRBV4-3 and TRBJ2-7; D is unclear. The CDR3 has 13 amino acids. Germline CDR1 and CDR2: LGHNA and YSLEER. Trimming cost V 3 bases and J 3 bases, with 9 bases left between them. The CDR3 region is CASSQGLNYEQYF. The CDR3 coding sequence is TGCGCCAGCAGCCAGGGATTGAACTACGAGCAGTACTTC.

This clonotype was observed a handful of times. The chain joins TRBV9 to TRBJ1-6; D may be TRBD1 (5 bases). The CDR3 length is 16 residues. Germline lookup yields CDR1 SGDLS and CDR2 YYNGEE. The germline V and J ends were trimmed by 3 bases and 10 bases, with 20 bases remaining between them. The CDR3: CASSAATGGSGSPLHF. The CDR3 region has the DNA TGTGCCAGCAGCGCTGCAACAGGAGGCTCAGGATCACCCCTCCACTTT.

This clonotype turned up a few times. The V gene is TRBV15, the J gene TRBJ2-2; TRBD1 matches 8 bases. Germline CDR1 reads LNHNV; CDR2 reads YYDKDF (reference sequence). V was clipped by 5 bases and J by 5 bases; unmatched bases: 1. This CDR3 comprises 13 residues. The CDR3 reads CATSGTGTGELFF. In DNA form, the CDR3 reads TGTGCCACCAGCGGGACAGGTACCGGGGAGCTGTTTTTT.

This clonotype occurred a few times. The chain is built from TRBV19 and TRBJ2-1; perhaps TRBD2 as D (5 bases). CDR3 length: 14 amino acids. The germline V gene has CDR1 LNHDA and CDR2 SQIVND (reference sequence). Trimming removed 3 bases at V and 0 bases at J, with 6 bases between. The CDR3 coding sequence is TGTGCCAGTAGTATGGGGAGCTCCTACAATGAGCAGTTCTTC. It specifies CASSMGSSYNEQFF.

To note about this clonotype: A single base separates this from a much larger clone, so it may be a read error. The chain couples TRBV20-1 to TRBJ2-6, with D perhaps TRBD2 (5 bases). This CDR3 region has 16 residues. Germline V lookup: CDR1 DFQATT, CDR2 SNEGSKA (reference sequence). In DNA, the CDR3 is TGCAATGCTAGTCGGGATGACGCCCCTGGGGCCAACGTCCTGACTTTC. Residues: CNASRDDAPGANVLTF.

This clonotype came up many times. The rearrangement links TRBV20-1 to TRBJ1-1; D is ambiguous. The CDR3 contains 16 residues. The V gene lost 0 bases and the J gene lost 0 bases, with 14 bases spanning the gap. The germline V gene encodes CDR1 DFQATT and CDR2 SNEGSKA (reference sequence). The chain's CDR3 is CSARDIDKGMNTEAFF. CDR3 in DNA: TGCAGTGCTAGAGACATAGACAAGGGAATGAACACTGAAGCTTTCTTT.

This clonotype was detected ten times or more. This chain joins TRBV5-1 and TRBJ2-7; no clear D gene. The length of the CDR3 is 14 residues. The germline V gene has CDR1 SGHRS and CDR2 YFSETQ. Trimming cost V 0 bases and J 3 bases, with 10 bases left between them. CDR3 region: CASSLAPGSYEQYV. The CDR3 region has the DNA TGCGCCAGCAGCTTGGCCCCGGGCAGCTACGAGCAGTACGTC.

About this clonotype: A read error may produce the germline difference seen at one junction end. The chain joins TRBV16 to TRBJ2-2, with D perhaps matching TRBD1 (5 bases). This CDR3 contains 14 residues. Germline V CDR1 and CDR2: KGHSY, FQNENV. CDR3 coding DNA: TGTGCCATCAGCTCAGGGCTGCACAGCTGGGAGCTGTTTTTT. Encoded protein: CAISSGLHSWELFF.

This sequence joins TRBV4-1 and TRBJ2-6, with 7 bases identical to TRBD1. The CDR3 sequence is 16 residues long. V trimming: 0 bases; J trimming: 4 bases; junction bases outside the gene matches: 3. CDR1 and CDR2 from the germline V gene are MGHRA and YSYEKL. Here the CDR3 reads CASSQEGGVGANVLTF. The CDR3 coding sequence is TGCGCCAGCAGCCAAGAAGGGGGCGTAGGGGCCAACGTCCTGACTTTC.